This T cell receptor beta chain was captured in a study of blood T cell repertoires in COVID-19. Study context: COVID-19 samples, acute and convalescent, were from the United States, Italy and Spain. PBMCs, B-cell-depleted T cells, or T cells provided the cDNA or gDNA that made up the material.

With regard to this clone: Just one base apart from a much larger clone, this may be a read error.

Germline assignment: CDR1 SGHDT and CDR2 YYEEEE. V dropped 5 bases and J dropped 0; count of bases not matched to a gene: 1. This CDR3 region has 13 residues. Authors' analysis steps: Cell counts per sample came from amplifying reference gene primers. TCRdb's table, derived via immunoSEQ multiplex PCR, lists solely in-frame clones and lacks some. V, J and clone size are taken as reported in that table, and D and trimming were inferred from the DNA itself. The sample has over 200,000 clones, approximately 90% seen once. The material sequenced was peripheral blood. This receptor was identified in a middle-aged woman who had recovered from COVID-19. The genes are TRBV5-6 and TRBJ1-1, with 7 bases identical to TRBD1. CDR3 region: CASRTGMNTEAFF. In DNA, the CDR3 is TGTGCCAGCAGGACAGGGATGAACACTGAAGCTTTCTTT.